Detailed here is one T cell receptor beta chain. Its specificity is not known. Sequencing involved patients with CD8+CD57+ cell expansion previously shown by flow cytometry. Every one of the patients had aplastic anemia (severe, acquired). This sample stems from a study of CD8+CD57+ T cells in acquired aplastic anemia. About the research overall: Recorded DNA amounts for sorted CD4+ and CD8+ cells had an average of around 3.4 ug.

Findings and caveats of the study: Patients and healthy controls showed no significant CD8+ Simpson's diversity difference. A set of twenty-nine CD8+ CDR3 sequences was shared between patients and controls, and these sequences appeared highly expressed in patients.

CDR3 and TCR beta VDJ profiling relied on genomic DNA as the template. One entry per CDR3 protein, called by TCRdb with MiXCR from the reads. The sample lists hundreds of thousands of distinct CDR3 sequences; roughly 61% were seen once. The sequenced material came from sorted CD4+, CD8+, or CD8+CD57+ T cells (not recorded which) from PBMCs. This TCR was sampled from a human donor with aplastic anemia.

The CDR3 region is CSANTGTYQETQYF. The CDR3 DNA sequence: TGCAGCGCAAACACCGGGACTTACCAAGAGACCCAGTACTTC. The gene calls are TRBV29-1 and TRBJ2-5, with TRBD2 as a possible D gene (6 bases). The germline V and J ends were trimmed by 7 bases and 0 bases, with 15 bases remaining between them. This CDR3 comprises 14 residues. Germline values: CDR1 SQVTM, CDR2 ANQGSEA.